Listed below are T cell receptor beta chains from one sample, sequenced in a study of blood T cell repertoires in COVID-19. Here immunoSEQ multiplex PCR was the method, and the copy in TCRdb shows in-frame clones only, minus some. This sample carries some 96,000 clones, less than 90% of them seen once, and the ten largest clones take over 10%. The sample was peripheral blood. The receptors were gathered from a human donor in a cohort sampled during active COVID-19. Each CDR3 is given with its conserved first and last residue. Each record gives: V gene, CDR3 length, D gene, J gene, clone size, CDR3 DNA, CDR3 protein. A D gene is named only where the DNA matches it firmly. Part of the rows lack a size; the others show once, few, many or a class for expanded clones.

TRBV20-1	11	.	TRBJ2-5	.	TGCAGTGCTGTCAGGGGAGAGACCCAGTACTTC	CSAVRGETQYF
TRBV6-5	15	TRBD1	TRBJ2-3	.	TGTGCCAGCAGTTCACCGGGACAGGGTACAGATACGCAGTATTTT	CASSSPGQGTDTQYF
TRBV6-5	14	.	TRBJ2-1	once	TGTGCCAGCAGGGGCGAGAGCTCCTACAATGAGCAGTTCTTC	CASRGESSYNEQFF
TRBV2	14	.	TRBJ2-5	few	TGTGCCAGCAGTGAGGCAGGGGATGGGGAGACCCAGTACTTC	CASSEAGDGETQYF
TRBV7-9	17	.	TRBJ1-5	.	TGTGCCAGCAGCCGAAATTCCCTACCTGGTAGCAATCAGCCCCAGCATTTT	CASSRNSLPGSNQPQHF
TRBV7-3	14	TRBD2	TRBJ2-3	.	TGTGCCAGCAGCTCCCGGACTAGCAGAGATACGCAGTATTTT	CASSSRTSRDTQYF
TRBV10-2	15	.	TRBJ2-1	once	TGCGCCAGCAGTGAACAGGGTGCTGGTTACAATGAGCAGTTCTTC	CASSEQGAGYNEQFF
TRBV5-4	15	TRBD1	TRBJ2-1	.	TGTGCCAGCAGCTTGGCGGGACAGGGGAGGCATGAGCAGTTCTTC	CASSLAGQGRHEQFF
TRBV7-9	14	.	TRBJ2-3	.	TGTGCCAGCGCGAGTAGGCAGGGTCCAGATACGCAGTATTTT	CASASRQGPDTQYF
TRBV6-5	12	TRBD1	TRBJ2-7	.	TGTGCCAGCAGACGGGACAGCTACGAGCAGTACTTC	CASRRDSYEQYF
TRBV10-1	17	TRBD2	TRBJ2-1	.	TGCGCCAGCAGTGAGGACCCCGGGACTAGCTCCTACAATGAGCAGTTCTTC	CASSEDPGTSSYNEQFF
TRBV2	14	.	TRBJ2-3	.	TGTGCCAGCAGTGGGCAGGGTGGGGCAGATACGCAGTATTTT	CASSGQGGADTQYF
TRBV6-1	13	.	TRBJ2-7	.	TGTGCCAGCAGTGACGTCGGTCCCTACGAGCAGTACTTC	CASSDVGPYEQYF
TRBV10-3	15	.	TRBJ2-3	.	TGTGCCATCAGTGAGAATGCAGGGCCCACAGATACGCAGTATTTT	CAISENAGPTDTQYF
TRBV18	17	TRBD1	TRBJ2-7	.	TGTGCCAGCTCACCCCCGTCTGGACAGGGGATCTCCTACGAGCAGTACTTC	CASSPPSGQGISYEQYF
TRBV4-2	16	TRBD2	TRBJ2-3	.	TGTGCCAGCAGCCAAGCAGTGGGAGGGACCACAGATACGCAGTATTTT	CASSQAVGGTTDTQYF
TRBV2	15	.	TRBJ2-3	.	TGTGCCAGCAGGGACACCTTCCTTAGCACAGATACGCAGTATTTT	CASRDTFLSTDTQYF
TRBV4-1	17	.	TRBJ2-7	.	TGCGCCAGCAGCCTACGGTGGGCCTCCGGGAGTCAGGGCGAGCAGTACTTC	CASSLRWASGSQGEQYF
TRBV7-3	15	TRBD2	TRBJ2-3	.	TGTGCCAGCAGTTCAGCGGGGGGGCAGGGAGATACGCAGTATTTT	CASSSAGGQGDTQYF
TRBV7-9	13	.	TRBJ1-2	.	TGTGCCAGCAGCTTAGGAGAAAACTATGGCTACACCTTC	CASSLGENYGYTF
TRBV19	15	TRBD2	TRBJ2-2	.	TGTGCCAGTGAGACTAGCGGGAGAGTTACCGGGGAGCTGTTTTTT	CASETSGRVTGELFF
TRBV28	12	.	TRBJ1-4	once	TGTGCCAGCAGTCCCCCAAGGGGAAAACTGTTTTTT	CASSPPRGKLFF
TRBV28	15	.	TRBJ2-7	.	TGTGCCAGCAGTTTGACGGCGTGGGGGGCCTACGAGCAGTACTTC	CASSLTAWGAYEQYF
TRBV28	15	.	TRBJ1-1	once	TGTGCCAGCAGTTTCCCCGGGACTCAGAACACTGAAGCTTTCTTT	CASSFPGTQNTEAFF
TRBV6-5	15	TRBD2	TRBJ2-3	.	TGTGCCAGCAGCCCCGGGACTAGCGATATACTAGGCCCGTATTTT	CASSPGTSDILGPYF